Sequencing of this TCR beta chain was carried out in a study of T cell responses to AZD1222 COVID-19 vaccine. As to this clone: Its target is unknown.

The CDR3 extends over 13 amino acids. The J segment lost 3 bases and the V segment lost 8 bases, leaving 6 bases of the junction unmatched. Study-wide results and limits: Spike-specific TCR repertoires showed rising breadth and depth after two AZD1222 doses. The study found vaccine-associated CD4 TCRs spanning spike, dominant at 160-218 and 743-854. Just a handful of AZD1222 recipients tested seropositive at baseline. As reported, nearly half of all spike-specific TCRs target variant regions that are unmutated.

Sequencing used immunoSEQ multiplex PCR; TCRdb keeps in-frame clones, though not all of them. The repertoire holds about 160,000 clones, with just over 90% as singletons. The chain carries TRBV12-3 or TRBV12-4 and TRBJ2-7; 8 bases line up with TRBD1. The receptor comes from an adult who received the AZD1222 COVID-19 vaccine. This sample comprised peripheral blood, obtained 28 days after the second AZD1222 dose. The CDR3 DNA reads as TGTGCCAGCGCCAGACAGGGGCTCTACGAGCAGTACTTC. Protein product: CASARQGLYEQYF.